This T cell receptor beta chain is from a study of cytomegalovirus exposure and HLA in healthy donors. 60 Vbeta and 13 Jbeta primers were used in PCR. TCRdb's table, derived via immunoSEQ multiplex PCR, lists solely in-frame clones and lacks some. The data contain roughly 100,000 clones, around four fifths of them singletons. Findings and limits, study-wide: A later analysis associated about 18,000 TCR beta sequences with HLA alleles at a 0.05 false discovery rate. The classifier reportedly diagnosed cytomegalovirus status with high sensitivity and specificity.

V lost 8 bases and J 4 bases, leaving 17 bases between the germline ends. CDR1 and CDR2 (germline): MNHEY, SVGAGI. This CDR3 spans 15 amino acids. In the case of this clone: Its target is unknown.

The V gene is TRBV6-5, the J gene TRBJ2-2, with D possibly matching TRBD2 (5 bases). The clonotype originates from a woman aged 40 to 49 in good health and CMV-seropositive. The sample comprised PBMCs. The CDR3 nucleotides read TGTGCCAGCGCGGTCGGGAACCGCCGCACCGGGGAGCTGTTTTTT. The encoded protein is CASAVGNRRTGELFF.